Listed below are T cell receptor beta chains from one sample, sequenced in a study of CXCR3-negative and CXCR3-positive naive CD8 T cells. TCRdb re-analyzed the 5' RACE reads; it lists each CDR3 protein once, without DNA. Reported are some 40,000 distinct CDR3 sequences; the ten largest clones contain approximately 7.7%. Sequenced material: memory CD8+ T cells from blood. The receptors here all came from a human donor in good health. Some clones in this sample may be carry-over from other donors' samples. CDR3s include the opening cysteine and the closing phenylalanine or tryptophan. Not every row has a clone size; where given, it reads once, few, many or a size class.

j_gene: TRBJ2-5
v_gene: TRBV6-2/TRBV6-3
abundance: medium-sized
CDR3aa: CASRSGLEETQYF

j_gene: TRBJ1-1
v_gene: TRBV13
abundance: -
CDR3aa: CASSPRGVNTEAFF

j_gene: TRBJ2-1
v_gene: TRBV30
abundance: -
CDR3aa: CAWRPGLAGGLVPYNEQFF

j_gene: TRBJ2-1
v_gene: TRBV28
abundance: -
CDR3aa: CASSMDSRNEQFF

j_gene: TRBJ2-2
v_gene: TRBV5-1
abundance: -
CDR3aa: CASSLAASPAGELFF

j_gene: TRBJ1-1
v_gene: TRBV7-6
abundance: -
CDR3aa: CASSLGGGLNTEAFF

j_gene: TRBJ2-7
v_gene: TRBV20-1
abundance: -
CDR3aa: CSARDTGYEQYF

j_gene: TRBJ1-1
v_gene: TRBV29-1
abundance: -
CDR3aa: CSVVVGDKGWTEAFF

j_gene: TRBJ2-7
v_gene: TRBV4-1
abundance: -
CDR3aa: CASSQTSGGYEQYF

j_gene: TRBJ2-3
v_gene: TRBV7-2
abundance: -
CDR3aa: CASSLLPGADMQYF

j_gene: TRBJ2-7
v_gene: TRBV28
abundance: -
CDR3aa: CASSSRAEEYF

j_gene: TRBJ2-1
v_gene: TRBV20-1
abundance: -
CDR3aa: CSASGGQLYNEQFF

j_gene: TRBJ2-2
v_gene: TRBV11-3
abundance: -
CDR3aa: CASSSRDRGSPGELFF

j_gene: TRBJ1-1
v_gene: TRBV12-3/TRBV12-4
abundance: -
CDR3aa: CASSPSGRANTEAFF

j_gene: TRBJ2-1
v_gene: TRBV19
abundance: -
CDR3aa: CASSATGGDYNEQFF

j_gene: TRBJ2-2
v_gene: TRBV29-1
abundance: -
CDR3aa: CSVETGTGVTGELFF

j_gene: TRBJ2-7
v_gene: TRBV29-1
abundance: -
CDR3aa: CSVARDRGSYEQYF

j_gene: TRBJ1-2
v_gene: TRBV29-1
abundance: -
CDR3aa: CSVEDPRRGWYGYTF

j_gene: TRBJ1-1
v_gene: TRBV29-1
abundance: -
CDR3aa: CSVLGLRTEAFF

j_gene: TRBJ2-7
v_gene: TRBV12-3/TRBV12-4
abundance: -
CDR3aa: CASSRDAPGRSDEQYF

j_gene: TRBJ2-7
v_gene: TRBV28
abundance: -
CDR3aa: CASSQSMGQGLPEQYF

j_gene: TRBJ2-7
v_gene: TRBV9
abundance: -
CDR3aa: CASSVAGDHYEQYF

j_gene: TRBJ1-2
v_gene: TRBV7-9
abundance: -
CDR3aa: CASSSTAGGYTF

j_gene: TRBJ2-5
v_gene: TRBV4-3
abundance: -
CDR3aa: CASSRTGGAETQYF

j_gene: TRBJ1-2
v_gene: TRBV7-2
abundance: -
CDR3aa: CASSLGDPSYGYTF

j_gene: TRBJ2-2
v_gene: TRBV12-3/TRBV12-4
abundance: -
CDR3aa: CASSGAPGELFF

j_gene: TRBJ2-3
v_gene: TRBV6-5
abundance: -
CDR3aa: CASSYRGTNTDTQYF

j_gene: TRBJ2-1
v_gene: TRBV5-5
abundance: -
CDR3aa: CASSLVASSYNEQFF

j_gene: TRBJ2-7
v_gene: TRBV7-3
abundance: -
CDR3aa: CASSLRPGQELRKNF

j_gene: TRBJ2-5
v_gene: TRBV9
abundance: -
CDR3aa: CASSDPDRGLQETQYF

j_gene: TRBJ2-3
v_gene: TRBV7-3
abundance: -
CDR3aa: CASSHIGQRTDTQYF

j_gene: TRBJ2-3
v_gene: TRBV5-1
abundance: -
CDR3aa: CASSLAPDTQYF

j_gene: TRBJ1-2
v_gene: TRBV25-1
abundance: -
CDR3aa: CANSGPGTDYGYTF

j_gene: TRBJ2-1
v_gene: TRBV24-1
abundance: -
CDR3aa: CATSDLDSPNEQFF

j_gene: TRBJ1-1
v_gene: TRBV9
abundance: -
CDR3aa: CASTLSGQTNTEAFF

j_gene: TRBJ2-7
v_gene: TRBV12-3/TRBV12-4
abundance: -
CDR3aa: CASSPVKDEQYF

j_gene: TRBJ2-7
v_gene: TRBV28
abundance: -
CDR3aa: CASSSIDRGEYEQYF

j_gene: TRBJ2-2
v_gene: TRBV20-1
abundance: -
CDR3aa: CSAQTGDRPGELFF

j_gene: TRBJ2-4
v_gene: TRBV4-3
abundance: -
CDR3aa: CASSQEAGAVDIQYF

j_gene: TRBJ1-2
v_gene: TRBV7-3
abundance: -
CDR3aa: CASSLNGGTYNYGYTF